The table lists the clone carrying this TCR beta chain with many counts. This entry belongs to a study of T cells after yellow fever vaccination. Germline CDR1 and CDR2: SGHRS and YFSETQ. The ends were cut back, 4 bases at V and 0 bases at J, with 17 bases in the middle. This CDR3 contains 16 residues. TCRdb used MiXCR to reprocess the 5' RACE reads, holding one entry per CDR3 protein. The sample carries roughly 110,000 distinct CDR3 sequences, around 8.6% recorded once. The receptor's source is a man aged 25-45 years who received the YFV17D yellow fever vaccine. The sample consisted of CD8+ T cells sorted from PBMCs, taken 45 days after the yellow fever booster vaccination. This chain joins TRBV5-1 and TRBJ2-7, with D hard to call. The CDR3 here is CASSQVPIMSSYEQYF. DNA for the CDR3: TGCGCCAGCAGCCAGGTCCCCATAATGAGCTCCTACGAGCAGTACTTC.